This TCR beta chain is from a study of graft-versus-host responses after intestinal transplantation. The overall study: Multivisceral, liver-intestinal, or isolated intestinal transplants were given to recipients. After anti-thymocyte globulin induction, recipients took tacrolimus and steroids for roughly three years.

The study's findings and limits: Early post-transplant falls in HvG clones accompanied the peak levels of circulating GvH clones. Within allografts, high graft-versus-host to host-versus-graft clonal ratios were seen among patients with graft-donor T cell macrochimerism.

Only in-frame clones appear in the TCRdb table, and some are missing; sequencing was by immunoSEQ multiplex PCR. This table holds about 88,000 clones, almost 90% found once. The CDR3 loop spans 17 amino acids. Germline CDR1 and CDR2: MGHDK and SYGVNS. Trimming took 3 bases from V and 8 from J; bases not matched to a gene: 11. As to this clone: Its cognate antigen is unknown.

This chain links TRBV25-1 with TRBJ2-1; TRBD2 aligns across 12 bases. The material was unstimulated CD4+ T cells sorted from spleen or lymph node cells, obtained before intestinal transplant. This sequence was found in a human donor who received an intestinal transplant. The CDR3: CASSDLAGGLPGDEQFF. CDR3 DNA: TGTGCCAGCAGTGATCTAGCGGGGGGGCTCCCCGGGGATGAGCAGTTCTTC.